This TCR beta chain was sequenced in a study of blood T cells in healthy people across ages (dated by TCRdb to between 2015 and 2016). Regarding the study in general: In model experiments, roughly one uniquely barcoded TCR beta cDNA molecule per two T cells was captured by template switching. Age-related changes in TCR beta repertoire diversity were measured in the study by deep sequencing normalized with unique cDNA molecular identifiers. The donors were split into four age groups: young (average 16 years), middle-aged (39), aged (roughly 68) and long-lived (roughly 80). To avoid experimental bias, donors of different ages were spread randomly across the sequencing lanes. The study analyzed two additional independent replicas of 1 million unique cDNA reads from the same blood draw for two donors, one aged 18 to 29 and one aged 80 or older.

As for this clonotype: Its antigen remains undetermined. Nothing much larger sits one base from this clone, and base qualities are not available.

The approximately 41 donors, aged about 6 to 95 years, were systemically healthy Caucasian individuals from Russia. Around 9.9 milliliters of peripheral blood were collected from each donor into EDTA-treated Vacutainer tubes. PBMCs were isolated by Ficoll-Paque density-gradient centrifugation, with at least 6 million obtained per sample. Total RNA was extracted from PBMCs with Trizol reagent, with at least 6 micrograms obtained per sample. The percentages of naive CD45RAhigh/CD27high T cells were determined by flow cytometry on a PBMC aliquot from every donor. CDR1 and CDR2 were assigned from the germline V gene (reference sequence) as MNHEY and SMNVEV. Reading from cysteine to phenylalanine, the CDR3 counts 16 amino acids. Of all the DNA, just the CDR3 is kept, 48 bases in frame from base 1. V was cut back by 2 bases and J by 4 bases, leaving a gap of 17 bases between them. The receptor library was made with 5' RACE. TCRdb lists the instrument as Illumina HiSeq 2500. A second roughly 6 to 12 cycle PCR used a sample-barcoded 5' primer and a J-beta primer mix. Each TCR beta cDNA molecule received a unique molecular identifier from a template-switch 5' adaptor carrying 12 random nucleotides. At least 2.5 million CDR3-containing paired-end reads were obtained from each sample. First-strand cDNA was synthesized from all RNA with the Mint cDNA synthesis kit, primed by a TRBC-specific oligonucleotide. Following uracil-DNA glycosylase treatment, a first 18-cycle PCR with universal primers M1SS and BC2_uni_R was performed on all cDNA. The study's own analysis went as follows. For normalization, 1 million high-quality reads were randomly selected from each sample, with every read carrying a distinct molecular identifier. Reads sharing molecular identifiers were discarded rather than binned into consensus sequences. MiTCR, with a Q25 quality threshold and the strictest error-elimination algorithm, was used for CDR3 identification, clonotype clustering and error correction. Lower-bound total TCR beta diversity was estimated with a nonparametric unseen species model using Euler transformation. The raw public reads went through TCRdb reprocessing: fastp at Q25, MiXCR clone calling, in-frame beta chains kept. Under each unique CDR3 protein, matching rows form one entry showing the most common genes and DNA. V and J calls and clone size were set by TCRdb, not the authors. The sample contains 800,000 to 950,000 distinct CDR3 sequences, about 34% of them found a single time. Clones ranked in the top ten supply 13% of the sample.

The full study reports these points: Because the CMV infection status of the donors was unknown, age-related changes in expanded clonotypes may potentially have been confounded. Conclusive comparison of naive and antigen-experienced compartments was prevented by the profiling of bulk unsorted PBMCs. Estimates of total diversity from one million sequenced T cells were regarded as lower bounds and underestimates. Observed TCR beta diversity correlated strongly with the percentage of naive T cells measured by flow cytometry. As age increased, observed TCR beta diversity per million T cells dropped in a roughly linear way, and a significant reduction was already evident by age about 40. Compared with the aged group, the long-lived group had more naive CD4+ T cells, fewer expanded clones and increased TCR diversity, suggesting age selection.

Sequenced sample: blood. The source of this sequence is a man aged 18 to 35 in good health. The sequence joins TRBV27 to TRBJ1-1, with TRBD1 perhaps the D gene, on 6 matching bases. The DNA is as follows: TGTGCCAGCAGTTTAAGGGGGAGCGGGGGTACCACTGAAGCTTTCTTT. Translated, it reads CASSLRGSGGTTEAFF.